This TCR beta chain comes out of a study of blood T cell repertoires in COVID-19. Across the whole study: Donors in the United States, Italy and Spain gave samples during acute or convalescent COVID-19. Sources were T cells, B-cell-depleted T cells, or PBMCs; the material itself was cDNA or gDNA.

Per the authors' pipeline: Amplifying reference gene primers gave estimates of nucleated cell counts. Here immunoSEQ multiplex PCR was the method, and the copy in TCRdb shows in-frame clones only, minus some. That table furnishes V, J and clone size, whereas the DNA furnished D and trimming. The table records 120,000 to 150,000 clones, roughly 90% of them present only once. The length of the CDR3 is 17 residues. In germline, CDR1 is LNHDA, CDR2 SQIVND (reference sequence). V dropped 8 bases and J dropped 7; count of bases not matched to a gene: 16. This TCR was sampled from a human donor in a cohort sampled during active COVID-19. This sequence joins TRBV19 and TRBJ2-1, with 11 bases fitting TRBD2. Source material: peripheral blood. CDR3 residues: CASGRLAGWSGTNEQFF. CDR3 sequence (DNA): TGTGCCAGTGGTCGACTAGCGGGATGGAGTGGGACAAATGAGCAGTTCTTC.